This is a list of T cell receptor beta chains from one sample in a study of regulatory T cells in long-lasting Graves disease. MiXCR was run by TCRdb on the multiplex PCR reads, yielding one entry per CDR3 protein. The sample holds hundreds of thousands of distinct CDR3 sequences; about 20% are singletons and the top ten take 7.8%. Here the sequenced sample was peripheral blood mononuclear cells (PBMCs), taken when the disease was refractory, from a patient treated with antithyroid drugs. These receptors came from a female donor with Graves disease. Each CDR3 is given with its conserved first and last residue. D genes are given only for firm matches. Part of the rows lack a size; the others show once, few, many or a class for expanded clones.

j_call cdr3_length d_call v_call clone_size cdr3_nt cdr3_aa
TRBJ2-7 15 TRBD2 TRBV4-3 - TGCGCCAGCAGCCAAGATCCGGGGGGGTCCTACGAGCAGTACTTC CASSQDPGGSYEQYF
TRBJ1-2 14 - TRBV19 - TGTGCCAGTAGCCCAAGTCAGACAAGCTATGGCTACACCTTC CASSPSQTSYGYTF
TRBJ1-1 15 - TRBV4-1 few TGCGCCAGCAGCCAACCACAGGGCAGGATAACTGAAGCTTTCTTT CASSQPQGRITEAFF
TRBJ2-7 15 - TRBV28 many TGTGCCAGCAGTTTTGGGGAAAGCGGCAGGAGCCCATCATACTTC CASSFGESGRSPSYF
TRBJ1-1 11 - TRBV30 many TGTGCCTGCTTCCGGGGTAGGGAAGCTTTCTTT CACFRGREAFF
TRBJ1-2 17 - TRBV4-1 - TGCGCCAGCAGCCAAGTTCCGGAGGAAGGGGGGGCCTATGGCTACACCTTC CASSQVPEEGGAYGYTF
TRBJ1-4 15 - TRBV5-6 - TGTGCCAGCAGCTTGGTCGGCAACCCTAATGAAAAACTGTTTTTT CASSLVGNPNEKLFF
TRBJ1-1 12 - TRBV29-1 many TGCAGCGTCGGCAGGGTGTCGACTGAAGCTTTCTTT CSVGRVSTEAFF
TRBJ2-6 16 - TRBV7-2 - TGTGCCAGCAGCTTAAGTTCAGGGACCTGGGCCAACGTCCTGACTTTC CASSLSSGTWANVLTF
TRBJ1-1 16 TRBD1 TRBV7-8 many TGTGCCAGCAGCTTAGGGACAGGGGGCGGAATGACTGAAGCTTTCTTT CASSLGTGGGMTEAFF
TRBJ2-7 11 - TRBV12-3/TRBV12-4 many TGTGCCAGCAGTGTCTCCTACGAGCAGTACTTC CASSVSYEQYF
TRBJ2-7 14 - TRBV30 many TGTGCCTGGAGAAGGAGCGACCCGTTCTACGAGCAGTACTTC CAWRRSDPFYEQYF
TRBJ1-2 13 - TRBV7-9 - TGTGCCAGCAGCTCCCCGGGGAACTATGGCTACACCTTC CASSSPGNYGYTF
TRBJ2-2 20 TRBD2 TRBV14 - TGTGCCAGCAGCCAGAATAGGCAAGCGGGACTAGCGGGAGTCCCCGGGGAGCTGTTTTTT CASSQNRQAGLAGVPGELFF
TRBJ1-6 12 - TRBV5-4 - TGTGCCAGCAGCCGGTTAGGGTCACCCCTCCACTTT CASSRLGSPLHF
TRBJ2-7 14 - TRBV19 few TGTGCCAGCACCCGCGAAAAGGCCAGCAGGGAGCAGTACTTC CASTREKASREQYF
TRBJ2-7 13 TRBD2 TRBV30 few TGTGCCTGGAGTCCATGGGGGGGAATAGAGCAGTACTTC CAWSPWGGIEQYF
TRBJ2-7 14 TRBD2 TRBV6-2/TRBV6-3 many TGTGCCAGCAGTCGTAGCGGGCCCACCTACGAGCAGTACTTC CASSRSGPTYEQYF
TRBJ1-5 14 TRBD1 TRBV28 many TGTGCCACCCAGACAGGGGGGAGCAATCAGCCCCAGCATTTT CATQTGGSNQPQHF
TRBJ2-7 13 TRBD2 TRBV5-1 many TGCGCCAGCAGCCCAGGACTAGTTTCCGAGCAGTACTTC CASSPGLVSEQYF
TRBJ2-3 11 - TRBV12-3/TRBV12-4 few TGTGCCAGCAGTATGACAGATACGCAGTATTTT CASSMTDTQYF
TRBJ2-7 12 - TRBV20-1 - TGCAGTCCGCCCGGCCGGTCGGTGGAGCAGTACTTC CSPPGRSVEQYF
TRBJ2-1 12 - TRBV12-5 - TGTGCTAGTGGCTTTAACAGGGACCGGCAGTTCTTC CASGFNRDRQFF
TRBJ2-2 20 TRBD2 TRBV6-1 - TGTGCCAGCAGTCGAACGCCGGGACTAGCGGGAGGGCCCTACACCGGGGAGCTGTTTTTT CASSRTPGLAGGPYTGELFF
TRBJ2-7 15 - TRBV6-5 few TGTGCCAGCAGTTACCCCGCCGGGTCTTCCTACGAGCAGTACTTC CASSYPAGSSYEQYF
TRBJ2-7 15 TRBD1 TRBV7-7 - TGTGCTAGCAGCCTAGGGACAGGGAGCGCCTACGAGCAGTACTTC CASSLGTGSAYEQYF
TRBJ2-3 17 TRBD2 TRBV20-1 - TGCAGTGCTAGAGGAAGGGACCGGGACTACCTCACAGATACGCAGTATTTT CSARGRDRDYLTDTQYF
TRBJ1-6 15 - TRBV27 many TGTGCCAGTCGTGAGGAGAGCTCCTATAATTCACCCCTCCACTTT CASREESSYNSPLHF
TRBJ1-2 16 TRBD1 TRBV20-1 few TGCAGTGCTAGAGATGGAGCAGGGGGCCTAAAATATGGCTACACCTTC CSARDGAGGLKYGYTF
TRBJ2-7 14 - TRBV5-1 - TGCGCCAGCAGCTTTCGGCGCGGGCCCCACGAGCAGTACTTC CASSFRRGPHEQYF
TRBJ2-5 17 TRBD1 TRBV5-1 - TGCGCCAGCAGCTACAAGGGACAGGGGCTATCACAAGAGACCCAGTACTTC CASSYKGQGLSQETQYF
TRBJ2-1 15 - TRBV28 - TGTGCCAGCAGTTTGCGGTCCTCACTGACAGGAGCGCAGTTCTTC CASSLRSSLTGAQFF
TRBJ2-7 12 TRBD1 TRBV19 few TGTGCCACCCGACAGGGGGCCCACGAGCAGTACTTC CATRQGAHEQYF
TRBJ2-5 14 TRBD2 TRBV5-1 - TGCGCCAGCAGCTTCCAGGGACTAGCAGAGACCCAGTACTTC CASSFQGLAETQYF
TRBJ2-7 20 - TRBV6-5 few TGTGCCAGCAGTTACCCGACCCAAATTCAGGGCCTGACTCACCCCTACGAGCAGTACTTC CASSYPTQIQGLTHPYEQYF
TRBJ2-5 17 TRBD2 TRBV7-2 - TGTGCCAGCAGCTTAGTGCAGGGACTAGCGGGAGGAGAGACCCAGTACTTC CASSLVQGLAGGETQYF
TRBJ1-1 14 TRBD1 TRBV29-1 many TGCAGCGTCTGGACAGGTGGTTGGGACACTGAAGCTTTCTTT CSVWTGGWDTEAFF
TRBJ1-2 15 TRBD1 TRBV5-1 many TGCGCCAGCACCACTGTACCGGAGGGGGCGCATGGCTACACCTTC CASTTVPEGAHGYTF
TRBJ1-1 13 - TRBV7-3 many TGTGCCAGCAGCAAAAGGTGGAACACTGAAGCTTTCTTT CASSKRWNTEAFF
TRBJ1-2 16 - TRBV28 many TGTGCCAGCAGTCCTATATCTCCGGACAGTCTCTATGGCTACACCTTC CASSPISPDSLYGYTF
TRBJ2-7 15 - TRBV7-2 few TGTGCCAGCAGCGAGAAACGCCAGGTGGGATACGAGCAGTACTTC CASSEKRQVGYEQYF
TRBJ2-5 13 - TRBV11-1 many TGTGCCAGCAGCTTAGTTGTTTGGGAGACCCAGTACTTC CASSLVVWETQYF
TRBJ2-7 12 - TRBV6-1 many TGTGCCAGCAGTCAGAACTACTACGAGCAGTACTTC CASSQNYYEQYF
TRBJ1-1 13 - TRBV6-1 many TGTGCCAGCAGTGAGATCGTGGTACCTGAAGCTTTCTTT CASSEIVVPEAFF
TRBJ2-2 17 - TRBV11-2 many TGTGCCAGCACCCCTCTAGAGTCTATTGCGAACACCGGGGAGCTGTTTTTT CASTPLESIANTGELFF
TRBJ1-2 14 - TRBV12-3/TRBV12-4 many TGTGCCAGCAGTTTAATCGGAGGGAGCTATGGCTACACCTTC CASSLIGGSYGYTF
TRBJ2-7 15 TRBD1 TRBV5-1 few TGCGCCAGCAGCTTGGTTGGGACAGGGGGTGGCGAGCAGTACTTC CASSLVGTGGGEQYF
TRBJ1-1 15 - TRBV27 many TGTGCCAGCAGTCCTTCTTACAGGGAGAACACTGAAGCTTTCTTT CASSPSYRENTEAFF
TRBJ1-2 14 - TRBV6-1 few TGTGCCGGCAGGCCCGGACATTTTAACTATGGCTACACCTTC CAGRPGHFNYGYTF
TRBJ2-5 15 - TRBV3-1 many TGTGCCAGCAGCCCGATTACGACAGTGAAAGAGACCCAGTACTTC CASSPITTVKETQYF
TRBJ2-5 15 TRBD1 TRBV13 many TGTGCCAGCAGCTCTCCAGGGGACAGGGAAGAGACCCAGTACTTC CASSSPGDREETQYF
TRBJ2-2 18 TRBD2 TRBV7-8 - TGTGCCAGCAGCTTTTTCGTAGCGGGAGATTGGAACACCGGGGAGCTGTTTTTT CASSFFVAGDWNTGELFF
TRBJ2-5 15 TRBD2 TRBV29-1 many TGCAGCGTAGGGGGGCTAGCGGGATTGTCAGAGACCCAGTACTTC CSVGGLAGLSETQYF